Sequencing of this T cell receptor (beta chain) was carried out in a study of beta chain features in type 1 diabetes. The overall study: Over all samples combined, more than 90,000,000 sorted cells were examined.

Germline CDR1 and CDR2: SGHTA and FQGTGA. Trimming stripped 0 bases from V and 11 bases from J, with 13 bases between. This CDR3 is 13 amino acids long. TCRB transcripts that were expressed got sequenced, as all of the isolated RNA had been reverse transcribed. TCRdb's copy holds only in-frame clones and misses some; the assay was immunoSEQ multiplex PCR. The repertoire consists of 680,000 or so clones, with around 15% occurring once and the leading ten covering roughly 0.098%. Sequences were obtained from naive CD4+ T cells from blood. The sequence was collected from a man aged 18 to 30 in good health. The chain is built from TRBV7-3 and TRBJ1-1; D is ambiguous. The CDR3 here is CASSLTSQGTAFF. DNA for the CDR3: TGTGCCAGCAGCTTAACGTCTCAAGGTACGGCTTTCTTT.